The 22 T cell receptor beta chains given below trace back to one sample, sequenced in a study of T cells after yellow fever vaccination. TCRdb re-called the 5' RACE reads through MiXCR, storing one row per CDR3 protein. The table has around 360,000 distinct CDR3 sequences, approximately 10% seen once. Sequencing was performed on PBMCs, taken on the day of the first yellow fever vaccination. The receptor set was obtained from a man younger than 35 who received the YFV17D yellow fever vaccine.

This clonotype was counted between two and nine times. V gene TRBV7-9 combines with J gene TRBJ2-1; D is perhaps TRBD1 (5 bases). CDR3 length: 13 residues. V dropped 8 bases and J dropped 9 bases, with 17 bases sitting between them. The germline V gene encodes CDR1 SEHNR and CDR2 FQNEAQ (reference sequence). The CDR3 loop is CASPRAGKGEQFF. The CDR3 bases are TGTGCCAGCCCAAGGGCAGGGAAGGGTGAGCAGTTCTTC.

This clonotype occurred a few times. This chain joins TRBV28 and TRBJ2-7; D is unclear. Trimming cost V 5 bases and J 3 bases, with 5 bases left between them. This CDR3 contains 11 residues. In germline, CDR1 is MDHEN, CDR2 SYDVKM. The CDR3 sequence is CASSNDYEQYV. In DNA, the CDR3 is TGTGCCAGCAGTAACGACTACGAGCAGTACGTC.

This clonotype was counted only a few times. The chain recombines TRBV5-1 with TRBJ1-6; D gene unclear. Trimming removed 0 bases from V and 10 bases from J, with 14 bases in between. Germline V gene lookup returns CDR1 SGHRS and CDR2 YFSETQ. The CDR3 is 15 residues long. The CDR3 DNA is TGCGCCAGCAGCTTGGATTCGGTCTTGGGGTCACCCCTCCACTTT. It yields the protein CASSLDSVLGSPLHF.

This clonotype was seen just once. This sequence joins TRBV25-1 and TRBJ1-1; D ambiguous. Germline V gene sequence: CDR1 MGHDK, CDR2 SYGVNS. Trimming took 6 bases from V and 2 from J, leaving 16 bases between them. This CDR3 contains 15 residues. The CDR3: CASRRREGLNTEAFF. The CDR3 nucleotides are TGTGCCAGCAGGAGAAGGGAAGGGCTAAACACTGAAGCTTTCTTT.

This chain links TRBV9 with TRBJ2-3; 7 positions match TRBD2. The CDR3 length is 15 residues. V lost 0 bases and J lost 3; bases outside the gene matches: 4. Per the germline V gene, CDR1 is SGDLS and CDR2 is YYNGEE. CDR3 sequence (DNA): TGTGCCAGCAGCGTAGCCCCCGGGGGGACAGATACGCAGTATTTT. Its translation: CASSVAPGGTDTQYF.

This clonotype was found a few times. The chain combines TRBV20-1 with TRBJ2-3, with D possibly matching TRBD2 (5 bases). Trimming stripped 1 base from V and 2 bases from J, with 10 bases between. The CDR3 is 14 residues long. Germline loops: CDR1 DFQATT, CDR2 SNEGSKA (reference sequence). The CDR3 coding sequence is TGCAGTGCTAGAGTCCAGCGGAACACAGATACGCAGTATTTT. Encoded protein: CSARVQRNTDTQYF.

The sample holds a few counts of this clonotype. The chain uses TRBV7-2 and TRBJ2-3; the D gene is possibly TRBD2 (5 bases). V lost 5 bases and J lost 4, with 7 bases in between. The CDR3 has 12 residues. The V gene's germline CDR1 is SGHTA and CDR2 FQGNSA. CDR3 sequence reads: CASSKLADTQYF. CDR3 in DNA: TGTGCCAGCAGCAAACTAGCAGATACGCAGTATTTT.

This clonotype was seen a handful of times. The V call is TRBV7-8, the J call TRBJ1-1, with D unclear. V was shortened by 5 bases and J by 0 bases, with 7 bases between the two germline ends. Germline V gives CDR1 SGHVS, CDR2 FQNEAQ. This CDR3 has 13 residues. The CDR3: CASSRFLNTEAFF. CDR3 nucleotide sequence: TGTGCCAGCAGCCGGTTTTTGAACACTGAAGCTTTCTTT.

The chain joins TRBV5-1 to TRBJ1-2; D is uncertain. The CDR3 runs 14 residues. Trimming cost V 4 bases and J 5 bases, with 15 bases left between them. Germline CDR1 is SGHRS and CDR2 is YFSETQ. CDR3: CASSKQTGSYGYTF. The CDR3 nucleotides read TGCGCCAGCAGCAAACAGACCGGTTCTTATGGCTACACCTTC.

This clonotype was seen at least ten times. The chain is built from TRBV20-1 and TRBJ1-2; D perhaps matches TRBD1 (6 bases). Germline CDR1 reads DFQATT; CDR2 reads SNEGSKA (reference sequence). The V and J ends lost 0 bases and 6 bases respectively, with 11 bases between them. The CDR3 runs to 13 residues. The CDR3 region is CSARDYRADGYTF. The CDR3, as DNA: TGCAGTGCTAGAGATTACAGGGCGGATGGCTACACCTTC.

The rearrangement uses TRBV10-3 and TRBJ1-1, with no clear D. Trimming shortened V by 3 bases and J by 13 bases, and 18 bases separated the two germline ends. Germline loops: CDR1 ENHRY, CDR2 SYGVKD. The CDR3 is made up of 13 amino acids. For the CDR3, the DNA is TGTGCCATCAGTGACCAACCTCGCTTCATGGTTTTCTTT. This codes for CAISDQPRFMVFF.

This clonotype was counted only a few times. The chain has TRBV5-6 and TRBJ2-2; a possible D gene is TRBD2 (5 bases). Trimming left V 2 bases short and J 1 base short, with 9 bases between. Germline V gene lookup returns CDR1 SGHDT and CDR2 YYEEEE. The CDR3 is made up of 15 amino acids. This CDR3 is CASSFGLGNTGELFF. The DNA for the CDR3 is TGTGCCAGCAGCTTCGGACTGGGGAACACCGGGGAGCTGTTTTTT. The entire variable domain, with the rest obtained from reference TRBV5-6 and TRBJ2-2, is as follows: DAGVTQSPTHLIKTRGQQVTLRCSPKSGHDTVSWYQQALGQGPQFIFQYYEEEERQRGNFPDRFSGHQFPNYSSELNVNALLLGDSALYLCASSFGLGNTGELFFGEGSRLTVL.

This clonotype turned up a few times. CDR3 in DNA: TGTGCCAGCAGCTTAGGGGCAGCATCTATTAACTATGGCTACACCTTC. Residues: CASSLGAASINYGYTF. The chain carries TRBV7-8 and TRBJ1-2; D gene ambiguous. The CDR3 runs to 16 residues. Germline CDR1 SGHVS, CDR2 FQNEAQ. V was pared by 1 base and J by 1 base, with 13 bases between.

This clonotype was seen only a few times. The chain links TRBV18 to TRBJ2-5; tentative D call: TRBD1 (5 bases). The CDR3 is made up of 14 amino acids. Germline CDR1 reads KGHSH; CDR2 reads LQKENI. With 2 bases removed from V and 5 bases from J, the gap between germline ends came to 12 bases. The CDR3 DNA reads as TGTGCCAGCTCACCAACGAATAGGGGCGAGACCCAGTACTTC. Residues: CASSPTNRGETQYF.

V and J are TRBV7-2 and TRBJ2-1, with a tentative D call TRBD2 (7 bases). Trimming left V 5 bases short and J 8 bases short, with 19 bases between. The CDR3 has 15 amino acids. CDR1 and CDR2 (germline): SGHTA, FQGNSA. The CDR3 loop reads CASSRGFGGRDEQFF. The CDR3 region has the DNA TGTGCCAGCAGCCGAGGTTTCGGGGGGCGAGATGAGCAGTTCTTC. Based on the CDR3 plus reference TRBV7-2 and TRBJ2-1, the full variable domain is GAGVSQSPSNKVTEKGKDVELRCDPISGHTALYWYRQSLGQGLEFLIYFQGNSAPDKSGLPSDRFSAERTGGSVSTLTIQRTQQEDSAVYLCASSRGFGGRDEQFFGPGTRLTVL.

This clonotype was observed a few times. This chain uses TRBV7-3 with TRBJ2-5, with a possible D match to TRBD1 (6 bases). This CDR3 comprises 14 residues. The germline V gene encodes CDR1 SGHTA and CDR2 FQGTGA. V was clipped by 6 bases and J by 4 bases, with 15 bases between them. In DNA, the CDR3 is TGTGCCAGCAGTCTCAGGGGTCCCATAGAGACCCAGTACTTC. Translated: CASSLRGPIETQYF.

V gene TRBV5-1 combines with J gene TRBJ2-5, with D perhaps being TRBD1 or TRBD2 (5 bases each). The CDR3 is 15 amino acids. The germline gives CDR1 SGHRS, CDR2 YFSETQ. Trimming pared 1 base from V and 5 bases from J, leaving 15 bases between. The DNA for the CDR3 is TGCGCCAGCAGCTTGCCAGGGAGTATGGGGGAGACCCAGTACTTC. Its protein product is CASSLPGSMGETQYF.

The rearrangement uses TRBV7-6 and TRBJ1-5, with no clear D. The CDR3 extends over 15 amino acids. V was cut by 0 bases and J by 6 bases, with 12 bases left in between. Germline CDR1 SGHVS, CDR2 FNYEAQ. The CDR3 DNA reads as TGTGCCAGCAGCTTAGCGTCGGGAAGGGTTCAGCCCCAGCATTTT. It codes for CASSLASGRVQPQHF.

At least ten counts were recorded for this clonotype. The V call is TRBV7-2, the J call TRBJ2-3, with a weak D call TRBD1 (5 bases). This CDR3 region has 14 residues. CDR1 and CDR2 from the germline V gene are SGHTA and FQGNSA. Between the trimmed V and J ends, which lost 5 bases and 6 bases, there was a span of 15 bases. The CDR3, as DNA: TGTGCCAGCAGCACCAAAGGACATCCGGATACGCAGTATTTT. Translating gives CASSTKGHPDTQYF.

This chain links TRBV6-2 or TRBV6-3 with TRBJ1-2, with no clear D. Looked up from germline, CDR1 is MNHEY and CDR2 is SVGEGT. V was clipped by 7 bases and J by 4 bases, with 19 bases between them. The CDR3 extends over 15 amino acids. This CDR3 reads CASTRAADYGYGYTF. CDR3 nucleotide sequence: TGTGCCAGCACGCGAGCGGCCGACTATGGCTATGGCTACACCTTC.

This clonotype was detected only a few times. The chain combines TRBV7-2 with TRBJ1-3; 8 bases are shared with TRBD1. CDR3 size: 15 residues. Germline V gene lookup returns CDR1 SGHTA and CDR2 FQGNSA. J lost 4 bases, V lost 3 bases, and 5 bases had no gene match. In DNA form, the CDR3 reads TGTGCCAGCAGCTTGGACAGGGTGAGCGGAAACACCATATATTTT. This sequence encodes CASSLDRVSGNTIYF.

This clonotype was seen only a few times. V and J are TRBV12-5 and TRBJ1-1; D unresolved. V shed 0 bases and J shed 6 bases, with 20 bases lying between them. Per germline, CDR1 LGHNT and CDR2 FRNRAP. This CDR3 contains 17 residues. CDR3 amino acids: CASGLVRYFGRVAEAFF. CDR3 sequence (DNA): TGTGCTAGTGGTTTGGTCCGATACTTCGGGCGAGTTGCTGAAGCTTTCTTT. Combining the CDR3 with reference TRBV12-5 and TRBJ1-1 gives the whole variable domain DARVTQTPRHKVTEMGQEVTMRCQPILGHNTVFWYRQTMMQGLELLAYFRNRAPLDDSGMPKDRFSAEMPDATLATLKIQPSEPRDSAVYFCASGLVRYFGRVAEAFFGQGTRLTVV.